The clone carrying this T cell receptor (beta chain) was detected ten times or more. Its target is not known. TCRdb redid the calling of the RT-PCR reads with MiXCR, one entry per CDR3 protein. The data contain over 800,000 distinct CDR3 sequences, less than 25% of them singletons. The data belong to a study of response to subunit inactivated influenza vaccine. Study-level findings and limits: Few new T cells, the authors suggested, are recruited by each seasonal influenza vaccination.

The sequence was collected from a man aged 50-60 years who received an inactivated influenza vaccine. The sample was PBMCs from blood, taken more than 4 days after vaccination.

The CDR3 DNA reads as TGTGCCAGCAGCTTGCTGGGACAGGGTAGGGATGAGCAGTTCTTC. Translation: CASSLLGQGRDEQFF. V usage is TRBV5-5 and J usage is TRBJ2-1; 9 nucleotides match TRBD1. Germline CDR1 and CDR2: SGHKS and YYEKEE (reference sequence). The CDR3 has 15 amino acids. V shed 1 base and J 8 bases; nucleotides not matched to a gene: 7.